This record concerns one T cell receptor beta chain sequence. Its antigen is not identified. This sample is part of a study of blood T cells in healthy people across ages. Notes on the study in general: Naive T cell percentage strongly correlated with TCR beta diversity.

Together with a sample-barcoded 5' primer, a J-beta primer mix was included in a second PCR lasting about 6 to 11 cycles. The template-switch adaptor, which had 12 random nucleotides, put a tag on each cDNA molecule. Sequencing recovered at least 2.5 million CDR3-containing paired-end reads from each sample. TCRdb independently ran MiXCR on the 5' RACE reads; one entry per CDR3 protein. The repertoire holds over a million distinct CDR3 sequences, about 40% seen once, with 7.9% in the top ten. J was trimmed by 4 bases and V by 7 bases; bases with no gene match: 8. In germline, CDR1 is SNHLY, CDR2 FYNNEI. The CDR3 is 16 amino acids.

The rearrangement joins TRBV2 to TRBJ2-5, with 14 bases that match TRBD2. This TCR derives from a woman aged 18-29 years in good health. The sample taken for sequencing was blood. As DNA, the CDR3 is TGTGCCAGCACGACTAGCGGGGGGGGACGAGGAGAGACCCAGTACTTC. It is translated as CASTTSGGGRGETQYF.